Below are 2 T cell receptor beta chains sequenced from a single sample in a study of human T cells and chemical hapten exposure. Time point specified: pre-sensitization, week 0. Indicated treatment: therapeutic diphenylcyclopropenone sensitization with weekly scalp DPC. TCRdb re-called the RACE reads through MiXCR, storing one row per CDR3 protein. This sample has some 250,000 distinct CDR3 sequences, with roughly 7.7% found just once. The sequencing here drew on whole blood, taken in connection with sensitization to the hapten diphenylcyclopropenone (DPC). Receptors were obtained from a man aged 18 to 30 with alopecia areata. Some clones in this sample may be carry-over from other donors' samples.

In this sample, this clonotype turned up a few times. V is TRBV7-9 and J is TRBJ1-3; D is undetermined. The CDR3 is 17 amino acids. V lost 2 bases to trimming and J lost 4 bases, with 18 bases between them. Germline V gene data show CDR1 as SEHNR and CDR2 as FQNEAQ (reference sequence). The DNA of the CDR3 is TGTGCCAGCAGCTTAACCGGGTCCAGGAGACGGGGAAACACCATATATTTT. Encoded protein: CASSLTGSRRRGNTIYF. The full variable domain, its missing parts supplied by reference TRBV7-9 and TRBJ1-3, is DTGVSQNPRHKITKRGQNVTFRCDPISEHNRLYWYRQTLGQGPEFLTYFQNEAQLEKSRLLSDRFSAERPKGSFSTLEIQRTEQGDSAMYLCASSLTGSRRRGNTIYFGEGSWLTVV.

This clonotype was detected ten times or more. This chain uses TRBV27 with TRBJ1-2; D unclear. Germline loops: CDR1 MNHEY, CDR2 SMNVEV (reference sequence). This CDR3 contains 14 residues. V was trimmed by 5 bases and J by 4 bases, leaving 14 bases between them. The CDR3 bases are TGTGCCAGCAGTCCGGGGTATTCCAGCTATGGCTACACCTTC. Encoded protein: CASSPGYSSYGYTF.